One sample yielded the 27 T cell receptor beta chains listed below, sequenced in a study of OX40 agonist ivuxolimab in advanced cancers. Assay used: immunoSEQ multiplex PCR; TCRdb lists only in-frame clones, some missing. The table lists approximately 50,000 clones, almost 90% of them singletons. Here the sequenced sample was CD4+ or CD8+ T cells sorted from blood, taken in a trial of the OX40 agonist ivuxolimab. The receptors derive from an adult with an advanced solid tumor such as melanoma, head and neck, liver or kidney cancer.

The chain links TRBV23-1 to TRBJ2-7; 12 bases fit TRBD2. TRBV23-1 carries the ORF label, with uncertain function. This CDR3 region has 14 residues. J was trimmed by 3 bases and V by 8 bases; bases with no gene match: 5. This CDR3 reads CASGQTSGSYEQYF. As DNA, the CDR3 is TGCGCCAGCGGACAGACTAGCGGGAGCTACGAGCAGTACTTC.

This chain links TRBV11-2 with TRBJ1-2, with 9 bases matching TRBD1. Germline V CDR1 and CDR2: SGHAT, FQNNGV. This CDR3 is 16 amino acids long. The junction had 10 bases not matched to a gene; V was cut back by 0 bases and J by 8 bases. The CDR3 DNA reads as TGTGCCAGCAGCTTAGATCTGGGGACAGGGTCTCGGGGCTACACCTTC. It specifies CASSLDLGTGSRGYTF.

J is TRBJ2-5 and V is TRBV5-5; TRBD2 matches 10 bases. The CDR3 consists of 15 residues. V shed 3 bases and J 5 bases; nucleotides not matched to a gene: 7. CDR1 and CDR2 (germline): SGHKS, YYEKEE (reference sequence). This chain's CDR3 is CASSSGLAGAETQYF. The DNA for the CDR3 is TGTGCCAGCAGCTCGGGGCTAGCGGGAGCTGAGACCCAGTACTTC.

This rearrangement joins TRBV27 to TRBJ2-3, with 16 bases that match TRBD2. CDR3 size: 22 residues. Germline CDR1 reads MNHEY; CDR2 reads SMNVEV (reference sequence). V lost 1 base to trimming and J lost 1 base; unmatched junction nucleotides: 14. Written as DNA, the CDR3 is TGTGCCAGCAGTTTATTGAGGGCGCGGGGACTAGCGGGAGGGCCGGGCACAGATACGCAGTATTTT. Translation: CASSLLRARGLAGGPGTDTQYF.

This sequence joins TRBV7-3 and TRBJ2-3, with 14 bases identical to TRBD2. The CDR3 is made up of 17 amino acids. V shed 3 bases, J shed 1 base, and the junction held 3 bases outside the gene matches. Germline-derived CDR1 and CDR2 are SGHTA and FQGTGA. CDR3 coding DNA: TGTGCCAGCAGCTTCGGGACTAGCGGGAGTGGCACAGATACGCAGTATTTT. Translated, it gives CASSFGTSGSGTDTQYF. The variable domain in full, with the rest retrieved from reference TRBV7-3 and TRBJ2-3, is GAGVSQTPSNKVTEKGKYVELRCDPISGHTALYWYRQSLGQGPEFLIYFQGTGAADDSGLPNDRFFAVRPEGSVSTLKIQRTERGDSAVYLCASSFGTSGSGTDTQYFGPGTRLTVL.

The rearrangement uses TRBV6-5 and TRBJ1-1, with TRBD1 as a possible D gene (6 bases). CDR3 length: 14 residues. Per germline, CDR1 MNHEY and CDR2 SVGAGI. V lost 4 bases, J lost 3 bases, and 12 bases lay in between. The CDR3: CASSLQGGDTEAFF. CDR3 coding DNA: TGTGCCAGCAGTTTACAGGGCGGGGACACTGAAGCTTTCTTT.

The V and J genes are TRBV6-1 and TRBJ2-2; 8 bases align to TRBD1. Unmatched junction bases numbered 2, after V lost 5 bases and J lost 0 bases. The CDR3 covers 15 residues. Germline V gene data show CDR1 as MNHNS and CDR2 as SASEGT. Written as DNA, the CDR3 is TGTGCCAGCAGTAGGGGACAGGCGAACACCGGGGAGCTGTTTTTT. It codes for CASSRGQANTGELFF.

CDR3 coding DNA: TGTGCCAGCAGTCAGAGGGGACAGGGTGCGCGGGAGCAGTACTTC. Residues: CASSQRGQGAREQYF. The V gene is TRBV6-5, the J gene TRBJ2-7; TRBD1 matches 9 bases. Trimming removed 5 bases from V and 7 bases from J; junction bases left unmatched: 12. The length of the CDR3 is 15 residues. Germline V gene lookup returns CDR1 MNHEY and CDR2 SVGAGI.

This clone was recorded once. The rearrangement uses TRBV2 and TRBJ2-7; D ambiguous. The CDR3 has 14 amino acids. Germline V gene lookup returns CDR1 SNHLY and CDR2 FYNNEI. Trimming removed 3 bases from V and 3 bases from J, with 12 bases in between. The CDR3 loop reads CASSERPNYYEQYF. CDR3 coding DNA: TGTGCCAGCAGTGAGAGGCCGAACTACTACGAGCAGTACTTC.

The CDR3 here is CSVGRGNTEAFF. The CDR3 DNA sequence: TGCAGCGTTGGGAGGGGGAACACTGAAGCTTTCTTT. This chain links TRBV29-1 with TRBJ1-1; D possibly corresponds to TRBD1 (5 bases). V was cut by 4 bases and J by 1 base, with 7 bases left in between. The CDR3 consists of 12 residues. From germline, CDR1 is SQVTM and CDR2 ANQGSEA.

The rearrangement joins TRBV28 to TRBJ2-7; D is tentatively TRBD1 or TRBD2 (6 bases each). Germline CDR1 reads MDHEN; CDR2 reads SYDVKM. V lost 8 bases and J lost 4, with 9 bases in between. CDR3 length: 11 amino acids. The CDR3 DNA follows: TGTGCCAGCCGAGGGGGGTACGAGCAGTACGTC. Protein sequence: CASRGGYEQYV.

J is TRBJ1-6 and V is TRBV11-2; D is unclear. CDR3 length: 13 amino acids. Trimming pared 0 bases from V and 13 bases from J, leaving 10 bases between. Germline values: CDR1 SGHAT, CDR2 FQNNGV. The CDR3 reads CASSLDSERPLHF. CDR3 sequence (DNA): TGTGCCAGCAGCTTAGATTCGGAAAGGCCCCTCCACTTT.

The chain uses TRBV11-3 and TRBJ2-2; TRBD1 is a possible D gene (5 bases). This CDR3 contains 15 residues. V lost 5 bases, J lost 5 bases, and 15 bases lay in between. Germline CDR1 SGHNT, CDR2 YENEEA. CDR3 sequence reads: CASSPSQGSTGELFF. Written as DNA, the CDR3 is TGTGCCAGCAGCCCCAGTCAGGGAAGTACCGGGGAGCTGTTTTTT.

This clone was found once. The genes are TRBV7-2 and TRBJ2-3, with 9 bases aligning to TRBD1. V lost 4 bases to trimming and J lost 6 bases; unmatched junction nucleotides: 14. Germline V gene data show CDR1 as SGHTA and CDR2 as FQGNSA. The CDR3 sequence is 17 residues long. CDR3 sequence reads: CASSSITGGTRFDTQYF. For the CDR3, the DNA is TGTGCCAGCAGCTCAATAACAGGGGGCACCCGTTTTGATACGCAGTATTTT.

The chain joins TRBV6-5 to TRBJ1-1; TRBD1 is a possible D gene (5 bases). Trimming cost V 7 bases and J 6 bases, with 21 bases left between them. The CDR3 spans 15 residues. Per germline, CDR1 MNHEY and CDR2 SVGAGI. CDR3 residues: CASTEMGVQHAEAFF. The DNA of the CDR3 is TGTGCCAGCACCGAAATGGGGGTCCAGCACGCTGAAGCTTTCTTT.

This chain joins TRBV7-2 and TRBJ2-3, with D possibly being TRBD1 or TRBD2 (5 bases each). Trimming stripped 0 bases from V and 1 base from J, with 11 bases between. Germline assignment: CDR1 SGHTA and CDR2 FQGNSA. The CDR3 extends over 16 amino acids. CDR3 nucleotides: TGTGCCAGCAGCTTAGCCGGGGCCTCGGGCACAGATACGCAGTATTTT. It encodes CASSLAGASGTDTQYF.

This clone was observed once. The V and J genes are TRBV6-1 and TRBJ2-1, with 9 bases lining up with TRBD2. Germline lookup yields CDR1 MNHNS and CDR2 SASEGT. J was trimmed by 9 bases and V by 6 bases; bases with no gene match: 12. The CDR3 runs to 15 residues. The CDR3 sequence is CASRSRLAGRGEQFF. The CDR3 DNA reads as TGTGCCAGCAGGAGCAGGCTAGCGGGAAGGGGTGAGCAGTTCTTC.

This clone has a handful of counts. This rearrangement joins TRBV10-3 to TRBJ1-3, with TRBD1 matching over 9 bases. Germline trimming cut 5 bases from V and 3 bases from J; bases unmatched to any gene: 5. Germline V gene sequence: CDR1 ENHRY, CDR2 SYGVKD. The CDR3 is made up of 15 amino acids. The CDR3 sequence: CAISLTGGGGNTIYF. In DNA form, the CDR3 reads TGTGCCATCAGTCTGACAGGGGGTGGTGGAAACACCATATATTTT.

The genes are TRBV5-1 and TRBJ1-4, with TRBD1 matching over 7 bases. Trimming took 4 bases from V and 3 from J; bases not matched to a gene: 3. The germline gives CDR1 SGHRS, CDR2 YFSETQ. The CDR3 extends over 14 amino acids. The CDR3 nucleotides read TGCGCCAGCAGCCGAGGGACAGCTAATGAAAAACTGTTTTTT. This gives the protein CASSRGTANEKLFF.

V gene TRBV28 combines with J gene TRBJ1-3; 8 positions agree with TRBD1. The CDR3 sequence is 18 residues long. Unmatched junction bases numbered 14, after V lost 3 bases and J lost 4 bases. Germline CDR1 reads MDHEN; CDR2 reads SYDVKM. Written as DNA, the CDR3 is TGTGCCAGCAGTTTGCAGGCCAGGGGGCGAAGGTCCGGAAACACCATATATTTT. Translated, it gives CASSLQARGRRSGNTIYF.

V usage is TRBV15 and J usage is TRBJ2-1; 7 positions match TRBD2. Germline V gives CDR1 LNHNV, CDR2 YYDKDF (reference sequence). V lost 0 bases, J lost 4 bases, and 9 bases stayed unmatched. The CDR3 runs to 17 residues. The CDR3 reads CATSRESAGALYNEQFF. The CDR3 DNA reads TGTGCCACCAGCAGAGAATCTGCGGGAGCCCTATACAATGAGCAGTTCTTC.

J is TRBJ2-1 and V is TRBV10-3; 12 bases line up with TRBD1. The germline V gene has CDR1 ENHRY and CDR2 SYGVKD. This CDR3 spans 14 amino acids. Trimming cost V 4 bases and J 10 bases; bases outside gene matches: 5. The chain's CDR3 is CAISAGQGALEQFF. CDR3 sequence (DNA): TGTGCCATCAGTGCGGGACAGGGGGCTTTGGAGCAGTTCTTC.

The chain uses TRBV9 and TRBJ2-3; D perhaps matches TRBD2 (6 bases). This CDR3 comprises 17 residues. CDR1 and CDR2 from the germline V gene are SGDLS and YYNGEE. Trimming shortened V by 2 bases and J by 2 bases, and 18 bases separated the two germline ends. CDR3 DNA: TGTGCCAGCAGCGTTTCAGGGACGGGCGGGACCACAGATACGCAGTATTTT. Its protein product is CASSVSGTGGTTDTQYF.

This clone was counted once. V and J are TRBV5-4 and TRBJ1-4; 8 bases map to TRBD1. The germline V gene encodes CDR1 SGHNT and CDR2 YYREEE (reference sequence). This CDR3 spans 15 amino acids. V dropped 4 bases and J dropped 8; count of bases not matched to a gene: 10. The CDR3 bases are TGTGCCAGCAGCCAGACAGGGGCCGCCATGGAAAAACTGTTTTTT. This translates into CASSQTGAAMEKLFF.

Details on this clone: Within the sample, other DNA sequences also encode this same CDR3. The genes are TRBV7-2 and TRBJ2-7, with D unresolved. Germline CDR1 is SGHTA and CDR2 is FQGNSA. The CDR3 contains 11 residues. The V end lost 8 bases, the J end lost 2 bases, and 7 bases lay between the germline ends. The DNA for the CDR3 is TGTGCCAGCTCCCGAGCCTACGAGCAGTACTTC. Its protein is CASSRAYEQYF.

The J gene is TRBJ1-5, the V gene TRBV7-8; 7 nucleotides agree with TRBD1. The CDR3 has 14 amino acids. CDR1 SGHVS and CDR2 FQNEAQ come from the germline V gene. Unmatched junction bases numbered 6, after V lost 6 bases and J lost 4 bases. In nucleotides, the CDR3 is TGTGCCAGCAGACAGGGGACGTCTAATCAGCCCCAGCATTTT. This translates into CASRQGTSNQPQHF.

The rearrangement joins TRBV7-6 to TRBJ2-3; maybe TRBD2 (5 bases). Trimming removed 5 bases from V and 4 bases from J, with 16 bases in between. This CDR3 comprises 15 residues. The germline V gene encodes CDR1 SGHVS and CDR2 FNYEAQ. DNA for the CDR3: TGTGCCAGCAGCCGCGGGTCCTACTTTGCAGATACGCAGTATTTT. As protein: CASSRGSYFADTQYF. Together with reference TRBV7-6 and TRBJ2-3, the CDR3 gives the full variable domain: GAGVSQSPRYKVTKRGQDVALRCDPISGHVSLYWYRQALGQGPEFLTYFNYEAQQDKSGLPNDRFSAERPEGSISTLTIQRTEQRDSAMYRCASSRGSYFADTQYFGPGTRLTVL.